The clone carrying this T cell receptor beta chain was recorded at least ten times. The target antigen is unknown. CDR3 length: 18 amino acids. Between the trimmed V and J ends, which lost 0 bases and 0 bases, there was a span of 17 bases. CDR1 MGHRA and CDR2 YSYEKL come from the germline V gene. Quantitative 5'-RACE was performed with molecular barcodes, and it yielded the TCR beta libraries. TCRdb independently ran MiXCR on the 5' RACE reads; one entry per CDR3 protein. The sample consists of a few hundred thousand distinct CDR3 sequences, approximately 20% of them appearing once. This entry comes from a study of CD8 T cells in ankylosing spondylitis. Study-wide results and limits: Reportedly, significant enrichment of disease-linked clones occurred in matched ankylosing spondylitis synovial fluid. Apparently characteristic of ankylosing spondylitis blood was a TCR beta motif (about eight highly homologous variants). Past research had described some motif variants in reactive arthritis synovial fluid and blood.

The J gene is TRBJ1-2, the V gene TRBV4-1, with a weak D call TRBD1 (6 bases). The receptor comes from a male donor with ankylosing spondylitis or in good health (not recorded which). Sequenced sample: blood, either unsorted or a sorted T cell fraction (not recorded which). CDR3 amino acids: CASSQDPNREGSNYGYTF. CDR3 coding DNA: TGCGCCAGCAGCCAAGATCCCAACAGGGAAGGTTCTAACTATGGCTACACCTTC.